What follows describes a single T cell receptor beta chain. Its antigen is unidentified. The data are from a study of T cell responses to AZD1222 COVID-19 vaccine. General study results and limits: A reported finding is that nearly half of spike-specific TCRs target unmutated variant regions.

The length of the CDR3 is 15 residues. The V gene lost 5 bases and the J gene lost 5 bases, with 18 bases spanning the gap. CDR1 LNHDA and CDR2 SQIVND come from the germline V gene (reference sequence). TCRdb's copy holds only in-frame clones and misses some; the assay was immunoSEQ multiplex PCR. The data show approximately 190,000 clones, with 90% to 95% seen just once and roughly 9.2% held by the top ten. V usage is TRBV19 and J usage is TRBJ1-1, with D uncertain. This TCR was sampled from an adult in good health. Here the sequenced sample was peripheral blood, taken on day 0 of AZD1222 vaccination. The DNA of the CDR3 is TGTGCCAGTAGTTCGACCGCCGACGCGAGGACTGAAGCTTTCTTT. This sequence encodes CASSSTADARTEAFF.